These 16 T cell receptor beta chains share one sample of origin, sequenced in a study of early T cells in non-severe SARS-CoV-2 infection. TCRdb used MiXCR to reprocess the 5' RACE reads, holding one entry per CDR3 protein. The data contain roughly 46,000 distinct CDR3 sequences, roughly 7.1% of them singletons. The specimen sequenced was whole blood. The receptors originated from an adult who was a healthcare worker with PCR-confirmed SARS-CoV-2 infection or an uninfected control (not recorded which).

V and J are TRBV3-1 and TRBJ1-2, with a weak D call TRBD1 (5 bases). V lost 4 bases and J lost 5, with 17 bases in between. The V gene's germline CDR1 is LGHDT and CDR2 YNNKEL (reference sequence). The length of the CDR3 is 15 residues. For the CDR3, the DNA is TGTGCCAGCAGCCCACCCGGGACGGGCGGATATGGCTACACCTTC. Protein sequence: CASSPPGTGGYGYTF.

This clonotype has a handful of counts. J is TRBJ2-3 and V is TRBV7-6; D is ambiguous. Germline V gene sequence: CDR1 SGHVS, CDR2 FNYEAQ. The CDR3 length is 18 residues. V was clipped by 0 bases and J by 0 bases, with 16 bases between them. CDR3 amino acids: CASSLASREASSTDTQYF. CDR3 bases: TGTGCCAGCAGCTTAGCATCTAGGGAAGCATCTAGCACAGATACGCAGTATTTT.

This clonotype was seen repeatedly, ten times or more. This chain joins TRBV5-1 and TRBJ1-6; 7 bases map to TRBD1. With V trimmed by 5 bases and J by 9 bases, 17 bases remained unmatched. Per the germline V gene, CDR1 is SGHRS and CDR2 is YFSETQ. The CDR3 loop spans 17 amino acids. The CDR3 sequence: CASSLNTPQGLGSPLHF. The CDR3 coding sequence is TGCGCCAGCAGTTTGAATACGCCACAGGGGTTAGGTTCACCCCTCCACTTT.

This clonotype was seen more than once but under ten times. The chain carries TRBV6-5 and TRBJ1-5, with 7 bases lining up with TRBD1. Germline loops: CDR1 MNHEY, CDR2 SVGAGI. After removal of 5 bases from V and 3 bases from J, the junction contained 7 bases not matched to a gene. The length of the CDR3 is 15 residues. This chain's CDR3 is CASSRQGGFNQPQHF. The DNA of the CDR3 is TGTGCCAGCAGTCGACAGGGAGGATTCAATCAGCCCCAGCATTTT.

The V gene is TRBV11-1, the J gene TRBJ2-1; the D gene is possibly TRBD2 (6 bases). The CDR3 sequence is 16 residues long. V lost 2 bases, J lost 3 bases, and 14 bases lay in between. CDR1 is SGHAT, CDR2 FQDESV, per germline (reference sequence). The CDR3: CASSLLGRGLYNEQFF. For the CDR3, the DNA is TGTGCCAGCAGCTTACTAGGGCGGGGACTCTACAATGAGCAGTTCTTC.

This clonotype was counted many times. This chain links TRBV19 with TRBJ2-2; 7 bases agree with TRBD1. This CDR3 spans 18 amino acids. Germline-derived CDR1 and CDR2 are LNHDA and SQIVND (reference sequence). With 3 bases clipped from V and 7 bases from J, the junction kept 17 bases outside the gene matches. CDR3: CASSILGTVGLGIGELFF. The DNA for the CDR3 is TGTGCCAGTAGTATTTTAGGGACAGTGGGCTTGGGCATCGGGGAGCTGTTTTTT.

This clonotype showed up many times. The gene calls are TRBV5-4 and TRBJ2-3; TRBD2 matches 12 bases. Germline V lookup: CDR1 SGHNT, CDR2 YYREEE (reference sequence). This CDR3 comprises 16 residues. V trimming: 3 bases; J trimming: 2 bases; junction bases outside the gene matches: 4. For the CDR3, the DNA is TGTGCCAGCAGCTACGGGACTAGCGGGTTCACAGATACGCAGTATTTT. Translation gives CASSYGTSGFTDTQYF. The entire variable domain, with the rest obtained from reference TRBV5-4 and TRBJ2-3, is as follows: ETGVTQSPTHLIKTRGQQVTLRCSSQSGHNTVSWYQQALGQGPQFIFQYYREEENGRGNFPPRFSGLQFPNYSSELNVNALELDDSALYLCASSYGTSGFTDTQYFGPGTRLTVL.

Within the sample, this clonotype is medium-sized. The chain joins TRBV7-9 to TRBJ1-6; weak D call: TRBD1 (5 bases). From germline, CDR1 is SEHNR and CDR2 FQNEAQ (reference sequence). V was shortened by 5 bases and J by 5 bases, with 16 bases between the two germline ends. The CDR3 runs to 16 residues. CDR3 coding DNA: TGTGCCAGCAGCCAGGGACCCGGCAGCGATAATTCACCCCTCCACTTT. Protein product: CASSQGPGSDNSPLHF.

This rearrangement joins TRBV5-1 to TRBJ2-1, with 10 positions matching TRBD2. This CDR3 comprises 14 residues. The trim removed 5 bases at V and 10 bases at J, leaving 9 bases unmatched. CDR1 SGHRS and CDR2 YFSETQ come from the germline V gene. The CDR3 DNA reads as TGCGCCAGCAGTAAGGCTAGCGGGGGAGTAGAGCAGTTCTTC. This sequence encodes CASSKASGGVEQFF.

This clonotype was counted a few times. The chain employs TRBV4-3 and TRBJ2-3, with D maybe TRBD2 (7 bases). The CDR3 has 15 amino acids. V lost 0 bases to trimming and J lost 4 bases, with 11 bases between them. Per germline, CDR1 LGHNA and CDR2 YSLEER. Written as DNA, the CDR3 is TGCGCCAGCAGCCAAGATAGGGGGGGGTCAGATACGCAGTATTTT. Amino acid sequence: CASSQDRGGSDTQYF.

The chain recombines TRBV18 with TRBJ2-7; D remains unclear. V was shortened by 5 bases and J by 2 bases, with 10 bases between the two germline ends. In germline, CDR1 is KGHSH, CDR2 LQKENI. The CDR3 has 13 residues. The DNA for the CDR3 is TGTGCCAGCTCAGGGCCCCGAACCTACGAGCAGTACTTC. Protein product: CASSGPRTYEQYF.

The table lists this clonotype with many counts. The chain couples TRBV5-1 to TRBJ2-7; D perhaps matches TRBD2 (5 bases). The CDR3 length is 11 residues. Trimming removed 1 base at V and 7 bases at J, with 6 bases between. Looked up from germline, CDR1 is SGHRS and CDR2 is YFSETQ. The CDR3 DNA reads as TGCGCCAGCAGCTTGCGAGGGGAGCAGTACTTC. Protein: CASSLRGEQYF.

A few counts support this clonotype. CDR3 protein: CASTPETGRFSLDTQYF. In DNA form, the CDR3 reads TGTGCCAGCACCCCAGAGACAGGGCGGTTCTCTCTAGATACGCAGTATTTT. This chain links TRBV6-5 with TRBJ2-3; 7 nucleotides match TRBD1. Germline V gene lookup returns CDR1 MNHEY and CDR2 SVGAGI. This CDR3 contains 17 residues. J lost 5 bases, V lost 7 bases, and 18 bases had no gene match.

V usage is TRBV29-1 and J usage is TRBJ2-7; D gene unclear. Germline V gives CDR1 SQVTM, CDR2 ANQGSEA. The CDR3 length is 11 residues. Trimming removed 3 bases from V and 2 bases from J, with 5 bases in between. CDR3 nucleotides: TGCAGCGTTGACACAACCTACGAGCAGTACTTC. It yields the protein CSVDTTYEQYF.

This clonotype appeared a few times. The V and J genes are TRBV5-1 and TRBJ2-7; D gene uncertain. The CDR3 has 13 residues. Germline V gene data show CDR1 as SGHRS and CDR2 as YFSETQ. Deletions cut 4 bases from V and 3 bases from J, with 11 bases between. The CDR3 loop is CASSPGPNYEQYF. CDR3 DNA: TGCGCCAGCAGCCCGGGCCCCAACTACGAGCAGTACTTC. Full variable domain (missing parts from reference TRBV5-1 and TRBJ2-7): KAGVTQTPRYLIKTRGQQVTLSCSPISGHRSVSWYQQTPGQGLQFLFEYFSETQRNKGNFPGRFSGRQFSNSRSEMNVSTLELGDSALYLCASSPGPNYEQYFGPGTRLTVT.

The chain carries TRBV28 and TRBJ1-2; D unclear. This CDR3 has 13 amino acids. Germline V gene lookup returns CDR1 MDHEN and CDR2 SYDVKM. The V end was cut by 3 bases, the J end by 4 bases, with 9 bases between. CDR3 in amino acids: CASSLNEGYGYTF. The CDR3 DNA reads as TGTGCCAGCAGTTTGAACGAGGGCTATGGCTACACCTTC.